This T cell receptor beta chain was sequenced in a study of cytomegalovirus exposure and HLA in healthy donors. Study context: Across 350 to 500 genotyped donors, roughly 80% landed in the Caucasian-associated ancestry cluster. Study results and caveats: An assumption of roughly uniform sequencing depth across donors underlay the presence/absence analyses. The listing of 160 or so TCR beta chains classed them as cytomegalovirus-associated. A later analysis by the authors found several of the most significant clusters apparently linked to common viral pathogens.

The CDR3 contains 13 residues. V was pared by 8 bases and J by 0 bases, with 8 bases between. The germline V gene has CDR1 MNHNS and CDR2 SASEGT. PCR amplification relied on 60 Vbeta primers (plus 13 Jbeta primers). The repertoire was sequenced with immunoSEQ multiplex PCR; TCRdb's copy has only in-frame clones and lacks some. The sample carries 200,000 or so clones, around 80% recorded once. This clone showed up just a few times. The antigen is not known. The rearrangement links TRBV6-1 to TRBJ2-1, with a tentative D call TRBD2 (6 bases). This TCR was sampled from a girl aged 2 to 10 in good health and CMV-seronegative. Sequences were obtained from PBMCs. CDR3 sequence reads: CASGRSSYNEQFF. CDR3 nucleotide sequence: TGTGCCAGCGGGAGGAGCTCCTACAATGAGCAGTTCTTC.